The present entry profiles one TCR beta chain with its context. Original processing notes: Reference gene primers were amplified, and this amplification served to estimate nucleated cell counts. The protocol was immunoSEQ multiplex PCR, while the TCRdb copy is restricted to in-frame clones and leaves out a portion. The V and J calls and clone size come from that table; D and trimming were worked out from the DNA. Of 110,000 to 150,000 clones listed, about 80% are singletons. These data belong to a study of blood T cell repertoires in COVID-19. On the study more broadly: Some COVID-19 samples were acute and others convalescent; all came from the United States, Italy and Spain. From T cells, B-cell-depleted T cells, or PBMCs came the material, which was cDNA or gDNA.

Trimming cost V 8 bases and J 4 bases, with 16 bases left between them. The germline CDR1 and CDR2 sequences are SQVTM and ANQGSEA. This CDR3 is 13 amino acids long. The specimen was peripheral blood. The V gene is TRBV29-1, the J gene TRBJ2-3, with D possibly TRBD2 on 6 matching bases. This sequence was found in a man aged 65-85 years who had recovered from COVID-19. The chain's CDR3 is CSTSTGVPDTQYF. CDR3 DNA sequence: TGCAGCACCTCGACGGGAGTACCAGATACGCAGTATTTT.